A selection of T cell receptor beta chains follows, all from one sample in a study of cytomegalovirus exposure and HLA in healthy donors. The protocol was immunoSEQ multiplex PCR, while the TCRdb copy is restricted to in-frame clones and leaves out a portion. The table lists 120,000 or so clones, 77% of them singletons, with 4.9% in the top ten. Sequencing was done on a sample of PBMCs. The receptor source for this set is a man aged 50 or older in good health and CMV-seropositive. Both conserved end residues are part of each CDR3. Each record gives: CDR3 length, V gene, clone size, J gene, D gene, CDR3 protein, CDR3 DNA. The D gene is left open where the match is weak. Clone size appears in some rows only: once, few, many, or a class for an expanded clone.

15	TRBV7-9	NA	TRBJ2-3	TRBD2	CASSTAAGGRDTQYF	TGTGCCAGCAGCACGGCAGCGGGAGGAAGAGATACGCAGTATTTT
13	TRBV6-5	NA	TRBJ1-6	TRBD1	CASSRQGNSPLHF	TGTGCCAGCAGTCGACAGGGGAATTCACCCCTCCACTTT
16	TRBV7-6	NA	TRBJ2-5	TRBD2	CASSLRLAGGGETQYF	TGTGCCAGCAGCTTACGACTAGCGGGAGGCGGGGAGACCCAGTACTTC
13	TRBV10-3	NA	TRBJ1-2	TRBD1	CAIMATGDYGYTF	TGTGCCATCATGGCGACAGGGGATTATGGCTACACCTTC
13	TRBV7-9	NA	TRBJ2-7	NA	CASSRSGSYEQYF	TGTGCCAGCAGCCGTAGCGGTTCCTACGAGCAGTACTTC
18	TRBV7-2	NA	TRBJ2-7	TRBD1	CASSLRVRRDRGPYEQYF	TGTGCCAGCAGCTTAAGGGTTAGGAGGGACAGGGGGCCCTACGAGCAGTACTTC
13	TRBV27	NA	TRBJ2-3	NA	CASSRLPQDTQYF	TGTGCCAGCAGTCGACTACCACAAGATACGCAGTATTTT
13	TRBV28	NA	TRBJ1-1	TRBD1	CASKSGGYTEAFF	TGTGCCAGCAAGTCAGGGGGGTACACTGAAGCTTTCTTT
15	TRBV2	NA	TRBJ2-3	TRBD2	CASSARTSGTDTQYF	TGTGCCAGCAGTGCAAGGACTAGCGGCACAGATACGCAGTATTTT
13	TRBV6-5	few	TRBJ2-3	NA	CASSELSSRTQYF	TGTGCCAGCAGTGAACTATCGTCTCGTACGCAGTATTTT
13	TRBV23-1	NA	TRBJ2-2	NA	CASSLPYTGELFF	TGCGCCAGCAGCCTTCCCTACACCGGGGAGCTGTTTTTT
15	TRBV5-1	NA	TRBJ2-1	TRBD2	CASSLGRGGYNEQFF	TGCGCCAGCAGCTTGGGTCGGGGAGGGTACAATGAGCAGTTCTTC
14	TRBV7-2	NA	TRBJ1-6	TRBD1	CASSLGTGYSPLHF	TGTGCCAGCAGCTTAGGGACAGGCTATTCCCCCCTCCACTTT
16	TRBV11-2	NA	TRBJ2-1	TRBD1	CASSTKWTGSYNEQFF	TGTGCCAGCAGCACCAAGTGGACAGGATCCTACAATGAGCAGTTCTTC
14	TRBV18	NA	TRBJ1-2	NA	CASSPEAGNYGYTF	TGTGCCAGCTCACCAGAGGCGGGGAACTATGGCTACACCTTC
14	TRBV28	few	TRBJ1-1	NA	CASSTSSGYTEAFF	TGTGCCAGCAGTACATCCTCGGGGTACACTGAAGCTTTCTTT
14	TRBV5-1	NA	TRBJ1-4	TRBD1	CASSADRAQEKLFF	TGCGCCAGCAGCGCGGACAGGGCTCAAGAAAAACTGTTTTTT
16	TRBV5-1	NA	TRBJ2-1	TRBD2	CASSLNLAGAYNEQFF	TGCGCCAGCAGCTTAAACTTAGCGGGAGCCTACAATGAGCAGTTCTTC
16	TRBV7-7	NA	TRBJ2-2	TRBD1	CASSLDGQGRTGELFF	TGTGCTAGCAGCTTAGACGGACAGGGCCGCACCGGGGAGCTGTTTTTT
15	TRBV5-1	NA	TRBJ2-7	TRBD2	CASSLRAGGPQEQYF	TGCGCCAGCAGCTTGAGGGCGGGGGGTCCTCAAGAGCAGTACTTC
17	TRBV9	NA	TRBJ2-6	NA	CASSLTIQSSGANVLTF	TGTGCCAGCAGCCTAACGATACAGAGCTCTGGGGCCAACGTCCTGACTTTC
17	TRBV18	NA	TRBJ2-7	TRBD1	CASSPYPTGGDTYEQYF	TGTGCCAGCTCACCATATCCTACAGGGGGCGATACCTACGAGCAGTACTTC
15	TRBV21-1	NA	TRBJ1-2	NA	CASSKTGGGSRGYTF	TGTGCCAGCAGCAAAACAGGGGGGGGAAGTAGAGGCTACACCTTC
13	TRBV6-5	NA	TRBJ1-1	NA	CASRPPGNTEAFF	TGTGCCAGCAGACCCCCAGGGAACACTGAAGCTTTCTTT
15	TRBV5-1	NA	TRBJ2-7	TRBD2	CASRTGGPSDYEQYF	TGCGCCAGCAGGACGGGGGGTCCCTCAGATTACGAGCAGTACTTC